The 18 T cell receptor beta chains below were found in one sample sequenced in a study of long-term antiretroviral therapy in people with HIV. It was version v3.0 of the immunoSEQ assay that was run at survey level. The repertoire was sequenced with immunoSEQ multiplex PCR; TCRdb's copy has only in-frame clones and lacks some. This sample has 38,000 or so clones, with approximately 94% found just once. Sequencing used unsorted PBMCs, obtained 9 to 9.5 years after starting antiretroviral therapy. These receptors were taken from a man aged 30 to 39 with HIV.

The chain combines TRBV30 with TRBJ2-7; D is perhaps TRBD2 (6 bases). Germline CDR1 GTSNPN, CDR2 SVGIG (reference sequence). The CDR3 extends over 15 amino acids. Trimming removed 8 bases from V and 0 bases from J, with 20 bases in between. CDR3 DNA: TGTGCCACACAGTGGGGAGGTAGTCGCTCCTACGAGCAGTACTTC. Translating it yields CATQWGGSRSYEQYF.

The chain has TRBV5-1 and TRBJ2-2; TRBD1 aligns across 8 bases. Germline values: CDR1 SGHRS, CDR2 YFSETQ. J lost 1 base, V lost 1 base, and 3 bases had no gene match. The CDR3 is 16 amino acids. The CDR3 sequence is CASSLSGTGNTGELFF. The CDR3 nucleotides read TGCGCCAGCAGCTTGAGTGGGACAGGGAACACCGGGGAGCTGTTTTTT.

This chain connects TRBV4-2 to TRBJ1-5; a weak D match, TRBD1 (5 bases). CDR3 length: 15 amino acids. Per germline, CDR1 LGHNA and CDR2 YNFKEQ. Trimming took 0 bases from V and 4 from J, leaving 10 bases between them. In DNA form, the CDR3 reads TGTGCCAGCAGCCAAGATCTGACAGAGAATCAGCCCCAGCATTTT. It specifies CASSQDLTENQPQHF.

The chain joins TRBV28 to TRBJ2-3; perhaps TRBD1 as D (5 bases). Looked up from germline, CDR1 is MDHEN and CDR2 is SYDVKM. V was shortened by 5 bases and J by 2 bases, with 11 bases between the two germline ends. The CDR3 totals 14 residues. CDR3 loop: CASSADSLTDTQYF. In DNA form, the CDR3 reads TGTGCCAGCAGTGCTGACAGCCTCACAGATACGCAGTATTTT.

This chain connects TRBV6-1 to TRBJ1-2; D gene uncertain. This CDR3 comprises 12 residues. From germline, CDR1 is MNHNS and CDR2 SASEGT. V lost 1 base and J lost 8, with 8 bases in between. This CDR3 reads CASSEGKYGYTF. The CDR3 DNA is TGTGCCAGCAGTGAAGGCAAATACGGCTACACCTTC.

The V and J genes are TRBV7-6 and TRBJ2-2, with TRBD1 identical over 7 bases. Per the germline V gene, CDR1 is SGHVS and CDR2 is FNYEAQ. Trimming took 1 base from V and 0 from J; bases not matched to a gene: 8. The CDR3 length is 18 residues. CDR3 residues: CASSLGLGQGANTGELFF. In DNA form, the CDR3 reads TGTGCCAGCAGCTTAGGACTGGGGCAGGGGGCGAACACCGGGGAGCTGTTTTTT.

This rearrangement joins TRBV7-2 to TRBJ2-7; possible D gene TRBD1, 5 bases. CDR3 length: 13 residues. Deletions cut 1 base from V and 6 bases from J, with 10 bases between. CDR1 is SGHTA and CDR2 is FQGNSA in the germline V gene. CDR3 in amino acids: CASSLGTRAEQYF. The CDR3 DNA reads TGTGCCAGCAGCTTAGGGACACGGGCCGAGCAGTACTTC.

The chain uses TRBV29-1 and TRBJ1-2; TRBD1 matches at 7 bases. Looked up from germline, CDR1 is SQVTM and CDR2 is ANQGSEA. The length of the CDR3 is 14 residues. V trimming: 0 bases; J trimming: 6 bases; junction bases outside the gene matches: 7. The CDR3 loop is CSVEDQDRVHGYTF. The DNA for the CDR3 is TGCAGCGTTGAAGATCAAGACAGGGTCCATGGCTACACCTTC.

V is TRBV6-1 and J is TRBJ1-6, with 12 bases aligning to TRBD1. CDR3 length: 19 residues. The germline V gene encodes CDR1 MNHNS and CDR2 SASEGT. V lost 4 bases to trimming and J lost 2 bases; unmatched junction nucleotides: 9. CDR3: CASSAGTGGIAAYNSPLHF. The CDR3 bases are TGTGCCAGCAGTGCCGGGACAGGGGGCATTGCAGCCTATAATTCACCCCTCCACTTT.

The chain recombines TRBV19 with TRBJ1-2; 8 nucleotides match TRBD1. The V gene end was trimmed by 2 bases and the J gene end by 4 bases; junction bases not matched to a gene: 3. CDR3 length equals 14 residues. CDR1 and CDR2 (germline): LNHDA, SQIVND (reference sequence). The CDR3 sequence: CASSISGQAYGYTF. The CDR3 coding sequence is TGTGCCAGTAGTATATCGGGACAGGCCTATGGCTACACCTTC.

This chain connects TRBV7-8 to TRBJ1-1, with D tentatively TRBD1 (5 bases). Looked up from germline, CDR1 is SGHVS and CDR2 is FQNEAQ. Trimming stripped 5 bases from V and 8 bases from J, with 21 bases between. The CDR3 contains 15 residues. In DNA, the CDR3 is TGTGCCAGCAGCCCGCCGGGACTCAGAGGGGTCGAAGCTTTCTTT. Protein product: CASSPPGLRGVEAFF.

The chain carries TRBV9 and TRBJ2-1; 8 bases line up with TRBD2. The V gene end was trimmed by 7 bases and the J gene end by 5 bases; junction bases not matched to a gene: 8. The CDR3 has 14 residues. From germline, CDR1 is SGDLS and CDR2 YYNGEE. For the CDR3, the DNA is TGTGCCAGCTCCGCGGGGGGCTGGGACAATGAGCAGTTCTTC. Its translation is CASSAGGWDNEQFF.

CDR3 sequence reads: CASSTGDRGQPQHF. As DNA, the CDR3 is TGCGCCAGCAGCACAGGGGACCGGGGTCAGCCCCAGCATTTT. The gene calls are TRBV4-1 and TRBJ1-5; 7 nucleotides line up with TRBD1. The CDR3 has 14 amino acids. Per germline, CDR1 MGHRA and CDR2 YSYEKL. V gave up 5 bases and J gave up 6 bases; unmatched junction bases: 7.

The chain is built from TRBV7-8 and TRBJ2-7; 10 bases align to TRBD1. V shed 5 bases and J 3 bases; nucleotides not matched to a gene: 7. CDR3 length: 15 residues. Germline V CDR1 and CDR2: SGHVS, FQNEAQ. The CDR3 sequence is CASSLGTGAFYEQYF. Here the CDR3 DNA reads TGTGCCAGCAGCCTAGGGACAGGGGCGTTCTACGAGCAGTACTTC.

V and J are TRBV9 and TRBJ1-2; TRBD1 is a possible D gene (5 bases). The V and J ends lost 4 bases and 3 bases respectively, with 13 bases between them. Germline CDR1 and CDR2: SGDLS and YYNGEE. The CDR3 is 14 amino acids. The CDR3 nucleotides are TGTGCCAGCAGCTCCGAGTCGGGGGACTATGGCTACACCTTC. This sequence encodes CASSSESGDYGYTF.

V and J are TRBV6-5 and TRBJ1-2; D is ambiguous. V was shortened by 3 bases and J by 0 bases, with 14 bases between the two germline ends. The V gene's germline CDR1 is MNHEY and CDR2 SVGAGI. This CDR3 has 16 amino acids. CDR3 in amino acids: CASSYSSRPPNYGYTF. CDR3 nucleotide sequence: TGTGCCAGCAGTTATTCGAGCCGACCCCCTAACTATGGCTACACCTTC.

The chain couples TRBV7-3 to TRBJ2-5, with 9 bases identical to TRBD1. This CDR3 comprises 14 residues. Per the germline V gene, CDR1 is SGHTA and CDR2 is FQGTGA. Trimming removed 5 bases from V and 5 bases from J; junction bases left unmatched: 6. CDR3 bases: TGTGCCAGCAGCACAACAGGGGGCGCGGAGACCCAGTACTTC. Amino acids: CASSTTGGAETQYF.

The chain carries TRBV5-5 and TRBJ1-2; the match to TRBD1 covers 9 bases. Germline V gene sequence: CDR1 SGHKS, CDR2 YYEKEE (reference sequence). Trimming took 0 bases from V and 10 from J; bases not matched to a gene: 4. This CDR3 has 13 residues. CDR3 DNA sequence: TGTGCCAGCAGCTTGGTCGGGGACAGGGTCTACACCTTC. Encoded protein: CASSLVGDRVYTF.